Sequencing of this T cell receptor beta chain was carried out in a study of cytomegalovirus exposure and HLA in healthy donors. Broader study findings: Data from an earlier analysis indicated that most TCR beta V segments were productive either about 87% or about 30% of the time. The study reported that TCR beta sequences accurately predicted HLA-A and HLA-B alleles in most subjects. In a later analysis, at a false discovery rate of 0.05, fewer than 20,000 TCR beta sequences were associated with HLA alleles. 150 or so TCR beta chains were listed as cytomegalovirus-associated.

Of note for this clone: Its antigen remains unidentified. One junction end does not reproduce the germline sequence, and a read error may be involved.

The CDR3 sequence is 15 residues long. Germline V lookup: CDR1 LNHDA, CDR2 SQIVND (reference sequence). Researchers ran the PCR with 60 Vbeta and 13 Jbeta primers. Assay: immunoSEQ multiplex PCR; the TCRdb copy retains only in-frame clones and omits some. This table lists more than 45,000 clones. The receptor was isolated from a male donor in good health and CMV-seronegative. The source material was PBMCs. V is TRBV19 and J is TRBJ1-5, with D possibly being TRBD1 (6 bases). CDR3: CASSGTGGTNQLQHF. The CDR3, as DNA: TGTGCCAGTAGTGGCACGGGGGGCACCAATCAGCTCCAGCATTTT.